The next 22 T cell receptor beta chains were all read from a single sample in a study of blood T cell repertoires in COVID-19. The method was immunoSEQ multiplex PCR; TCRdb's version includes in-frame clones alone and lacks a portion of them. There are about 98,000 clones in the sample; about 84% occur only once, and roughly 10% lies in the top ten. Sequenced material: peripheral blood. All receptors come from a woman aged 80 or over with acute or convalescent COVID-19.

V and J are TRBV2 and TRBJ1-2; D is unclear. Germline V gives CDR1 SNHLY, CDR2 FYNNEI. V was shortened by 4 bases and J by 3 bases, with 6 bases between the two germline ends. The CDR3 extends over 12 amino acids. This chain's CDR3 is CASSGSDYGYTF. CDR3 nucleotide sequence: TGTGCCAGCAGTGGCAGTGACTATGGCTACACCTTC.

The DNA for the CDR3 is TGTGCCAGCAGTTTTGGCGGGGGCCGCGGGAATGAGCAGTTCTTC. It specifies CASSFGGGRGNEQFF. This chain links TRBV28 with TRBJ2-1; a weak D match, TRBD2 (7 bases). The V end lost 3 bases, the J end lost 7 bases, and 16 bases lay between the germline ends. CDR1 MDHEN and CDR2 SYDVKM come from the germline V gene. The CDR3 length is 15 residues.

Only a few counts were recorded for this clone. The V and J genes are TRBV27 and TRBJ1-2; possible D gene TRBD1, 5 bases. The CDR3 spans 15 residues. With 2 bases removed from V and 0 bases from J, the gap between germline ends came to 10 bases. Germline V lookup: CDR1 MNHEY, CDR2 SMNVEV (reference sequence). In DNA, the CDR3 is TGTGCCAGCAGTTTAGGGGCTTCAGCTAACTATGGCTACACCTTC. This encodes CASSLGASANYGYTF.

The chain has TRBV6-5 and TRBJ1-2; the D gene is possibly TRBD1 (6 bases). In germline, CDR1 is MNHEY, CDR2 SVGAGI. Between the trimmed V and J ends, which lost 0 bases and 4 bases, there was a span of 12 bases. The CDR3 has 15 amino acids. The CDR3 region is CASSYSSGDTYGYTF. The CDR3 nucleotides are TGTGCCAGCAGTTACTCGTCAGGGGATACCTATGGCTACACCTTC.

The chain couples TRBV28 to TRBJ1-2, with 10 nucleotides matching TRBD1. J gave up 8 bases and V 7 bases, and 13 bases lay outside the gene matches. The CDR3 loop spans 15 amino acids. Germline-derived CDR1 and CDR2 are MDHEN and SYDVKM. The CDR3 DNA reads TGTGCCAGCATCCCCACCCGACAGGGGGCGGGGGGCTACACCTTC. Translation: CASIPTRQGAGGYTF.

The rearrangement links TRBV5-4 to TRBJ1-3; possibly TRBD1 for D (5 bases). The ends were cut back, 4 bases at V and 0 bases at J, with 11 bases in the middle. In germline, CDR1 is SGHNT, CDR2 YYREEE (reference sequence). The CDR3 has 15 residues. This CDR3 reads CASSHDSNSGNTIYF. CDR3 in DNA: TGTGCCAGCAGCCACGACAGCAACTCTGGAAACACCATATATTTT.

The V call is TRBV9, the J call TRBJ2-3; D might be TRBD2 (6 bases). The CDR3 has 15 amino acids. Per germline, CDR1 SGDLS and CDR2 YYNGEE. V was cut by 6 bases and J by 1 base, with 15 bases left in between. The CDR3 protein is CASTPGGAGTDTQYF. CDR3 DNA: TGTGCCAGCACCCCTGGAGGGGCAGGCACAGATACGCAGTATTTT.

The chain joins TRBV18 to TRBJ1-2; TRBD1 aligns across 7 bases. CDR1 and CDR2 (germline): KGHSH, LQKENI. Trimming cost V 4 bases and J 3 bases; bases outside gene matches: 2. This CDR3 comprises 13 residues. Here the CDR3 DNA reads TGTGCCAGCTCACTCGGGACAGACTATGGCTACACCTTC. Translating it yields CASSLGTDYGYTF.

The chain employs TRBV12-3 or TRBV12-4 and TRBJ1-2, with D tentatively TRBD1 (6 bases). CDR3 length equals 13 residues. Deletions cut 1 base from V and 6 bases from J, with 9 bases between. CDR3 in amino acids: CASSLDRVDGYTF. CDR3 nucleotides: TGTGCCAGCAGTTTAGACAGGGTCGATGGCTACACCTTC.

The chain employs TRBV9 and TRBJ2-2; 8 nucleotides agree with TRBD1. Trimming removed 0 bases from V and 5 bases from J; junction bases left unmatched: 12. This CDR3 comprises 18 residues. Germline values: CDR1 SGDLS, CDR2 YYNGEE. The CDR3 region has the DNA TGTGCCAGCAGCGTAGTTTCAGGGGGCGAGGCAAAGACCGGGGAGCTGTTTTTT. As protein: CASSVVSGGEAKTGELFF.

This chain joins TRBV7-2 and TRBJ1-1; D gene ambiguous. The CDR3 length is 15 residues. V shed 2 bases and J shed 1 base, with 11 bases lying between them. Germline V CDR1 and CDR2: SGHTA, FQGNSA. CDR3 DNA sequence: TGTGCCAGCAGCTTATTTCGGAGATCGAACACTGAAGCTTTCTTT. Its translation: CASSLFRRSNTEAFF.

In nucleotides, the CDR3 is TGTGCCAGCCCGCGGGGGCTTAAAGGTGGCTCCTATAATTCACCCCTCCACTTT. Protein sequence: CASPRGLKGGSYNSPLHF. The rearrangement joins TRBV5-8 to TRBJ1-6; a weak D match, TRBD1 (6 bases). From germline, CDR1 is SGHTS and CDR2 YDEGEE. The CDR3 runs to 18 residues. Between the trimmed V and J ends, which lost 7 bases and 0 bases, there was a span of 20 bases. Full variable domain (outside the CDR3, taken from reference TRBV5-8 and TRBJ1-6): EAGVTQSPTHLIKTRGQQATLRCSPISGHTSVYWYQQALGLGLQFLLWYDEGEERNRGNFPPRFSGRQFPNYSSELNVNALELEDSALYLCASPRGLKGGSYNSPLHFGNGTRLTVT.

The chain combines TRBV5-1 with TRBJ1-3; 7 nucleotides agree with TRBD1. The CDR3 is 14 residues long. After removal of 3 bases from V and 0 bases from J, the junction contained 0 bases not matched to a gene. CDR1 SGHRS and CDR2 YFSETQ come from the germline V gene. The CDR3 sequence: CASSSGGSGNTIYF. CDR3 in DNA: TGCGCCAGCAGCTCAGGGGGCTCTGGAAACACCATATATTTT.

The chain carries TRBV5-6 and TRBJ2-6; possibly TRBD2 for D (6 bases). Trimming removed 5 bases from V and 2 bases from J, with 17 bases in between. Germline CDR1 and CDR2: SGHDT and YYEEEE. The CDR3 contains 17 residues. CDR3 in amino acids: CASREGTDPTGANVLTF. DNA for the CDR3: TGTGCCAGCAGGGAGGGGACGGACCCCACTGGGGCCAACGTCCTGACTTTC.

This clone was found once. The rearrangement joins TRBV19 to TRBJ1-5, with 11 nucleotides matching TRBD1. V lost 0 bases to trimming and J lost 0 bases; unmatched junction nucleotides: 13. Per germline, CDR1 LNHDA and CDR2 SQIVND (reference sequence). There are 21 residues in the CDR3. CDR3: CASSIDHHVGTGGNSNQPQHF. The CDR3, as DNA: TGTGCCAGTAGTATAGATCACCACGTCGGGACAGGGGGTAATAGCAATCAGCCCCAGCATTTT. Supplemented by reference TRBV19 and TRBJ1-5, the full variable domain reads DGGITQSPKYLFRKEGQNVTLSCEQNLNHDAMYWYRQDPGQGLRLIYYSQIVNDFQKGDIAEGYSVSREKKESFPLTVTSAQKNPTAFYLCASSIDHHVGTGGNSNQPQHFGDGTRLSIL.

This chain joins TRBV21-1 and TRBJ1-4. TRBV21-1 is an annotated pseudogene. CDR3 length equals 14 residues. DNA for the CDR3: TGTGCCAGCAGCAATGGGGGGGAGAGAGAAAAACTGTTTTTT. Its translation: CASSNGGEREKLFF.

The rearrangement joins TRBV6-2 or TRBV6-3 to TRBJ1-2, with D possibly being TRBD1 (5 bases). CDR3 length: 15 residues. Germline lookup yields CDR1 MNHEY and CDR2 SVGEGT. V gave up 2 bases and J gave up 3 bases, with 13 bases separating them. In DNA form, the CDR3 reads TGTGCCAGCAGTTACGGGGCAGGGAAGGACTATGGCTACACCTTC. Protein sequence: CASSYGAGKDYGYTF.

The chain employs TRBV27 and TRBJ2-6; no clear D. Per germline, CDR1 MNHEY and CDR2 SMNVEV (reference sequence). The germline V and J ends were trimmed by 6 bases and 0 bases, with 9 bases remaining between them. The CDR3 is 15 amino acids. This chain's CDR3 is CASRNIGSGANVLTF. The DNA of the CDR3 is TGTGCCAGCAGAAACATTGGCTCTGGGGCCAACGTCCTGACTTTC.

V usage is TRBV18 and J usage is TRBJ1-5; TRBD1 is a possible D gene (6 bases). The CDR3 extends over 15 amino acids. The germline V gene encodes CDR1 KGHSH and CDR2 LQKENI. Trimming removed 3 bases from V and 1 base from J, with 10 bases in between. CDR3 coding DNA: TGTGCCAGCTCACCGTCAGGGGCGAGCAATCAGCCCCAGCATTTT. Protein: CASSPSGASNQPQHF.

The CDR3 region is CASSILRGDRGGSLNTEAFF. The DNA of the CDR3 is TGTGCCAGCAGCATACTAAGAGGGGACAGGGGGGGAAGCCTGAACACTGAAGCTTTCTTT. The rearrangement uses TRBV6-2 or TRBV6-3 and TRBJ1-1, with 11 bases that match TRBD1. The CDR3 has 20 amino acids. Trimming took 6 bases from V and 0 from J; bases not matched to a gene: 18. CDR1 and CDR2 (germline): MNHEY, SVGEGT.

This clone turned up a few times. CDR3 protein: CATGSSGGNTIYF. CDR3 DNA: TGTGCCACCGGCTCCTCAGGGGGAAACACCATATATTTT. The chain carries TRBV11-2 and TRBJ1-3; the D gene is possibly TRBD1 (5 bases). This CDR3 contains 13 residues. With 10 bases removed from V and 4 bases from J, the gap between germline ends came to 14 bases. The V gene's germline CDR1 is SGHAT and CDR2 FQNNGV.

The chain's CDR3 is CASSLDTTGGQPQHF. CDR3 sequence (DNA): TGTGCCAGCAGCTTGGACACAACGGGAGGTCAGCCCCAGCATTTT. The chain is built from TRBV5-5 and TRBJ1-5; D call uncertain. This CDR3 is built from 15 residues. The V gene's germline CDR1 is SGHKS and CDR2 YYEKEE (reference sequence). Deletions cut 0 bases from V and 6 bases from J, with 13 bases between.